Listed below are T cell receptor beta chains from one sample, sequenced in a study of blood T cell repertoires in COVID-19. The table came from immunoSEQ multiplex PCR; TCRdb's copy has only in-frame clones and leaves some out. This sample has 150,000 to 200,000 clones, with around three quarters found just once. Specimen: PBMCs or T cells enriched from blood (not recorded which). The receptor source for this set is a woman aged 45-60 years with acute COVID-19. Both conserved end residues are trimmed from each CDR3.

V	J	CDR3
TRBV11-2	TRBJ2-6	ASSPQHGTGISGANVLT
TRBV2	TRBJ1-4	ASSVQGTNEKLF
TRBV19	TRBJ2-3	ASSPESGLNTQY
TRBV2	TRBJ1-6	ASSEWTATSPLH
TRBV6-1	TRBJ1-2	ASSEDGPHYGYT
TRBV7-2	TRBJ2-3	ASSSSDGGGTQY
TRBV18	TRBJ1-1	ASSPFEGTGVSEAF
TRBV7-2	TRBJ2-5	ASSSGQGGAQETQY
TRBV19	TRBJ2-1	ASGRAGMLLYNEQF
TRBV6-5	TRBJ1-2	ASRPGQGSDGYT
TRBV7-8	TRBJ1-6	ASSQRRDRDSPLH
TRBV4-1	TRBJ1-1	ASSQDILGGTEAF
TRBV5-1	TRBJ1-1	ASSFQGGEAF
TRBV6-5	TRBJ1-2	ASNQQGNGYT
TRBV7-2	TRBJ1-6	ASSPLIGGNSPLH
TRBV7-9	TRBJ1-1	ASSSGVGTEAF
TRBV30	TRBJ1-4	AWTTGGREKLF
TRBV11-2	TRBJ2-5	ASIEGRGRYQETQY
TRBV6-5	TRBJ1-1	ASSYLAGGNTEAF
TRBV9	TRBJ2-1	ASSVLGTDNEQF
TRBV5-1	TRBJ1-2	ASSTRTGSFVYT